The clone carrying this TCR beta chain is a singleton in its sample. What it binds is not known. From germline, CDR1 is SGHTA and CDR2 FQGTGA. The CDR3 loop spans 18 amino acids. The ends lost 5 bases at V and 0 bases at J; junction bases unmatched: 10. The entry originates in a study of long-term antiretroviral therapy in people with HIV. Samples held about 0.95-11 million cryopreserved PBMC, and DNA extraction followed. A v3.0 immunoSEQ assay was performed at survey level. Clones were read by immunoSEQ multiplex PCR, and TCRdb kept only the in-frame ones, dropping some. The top ten clones hold 2.5% to 3.5% of a sample with about 48,000 clones, about 86% of them seen once. Whole-study results and caveats: Repertoires in HIV (unlike those of controls) had narrower CDR3 length ranges. Post-treatment diversity went higher with ART but stayed below transplant donor controls. Unavailable data included ART adherence, viral resistance and therapy changes (switches in treatment).

The chain links TRBV7-3 to TRBJ2-3; 11 bases are a match to TRBD2. The sequencing used unsorted PBMCs, collected 0.8 years after starting antiretroviral therapy. This receptor was identified in a young woman with HIV. The CDR3 region is CASSMGLADFSSTDTQYF. CDR3 bases: TGTGCCAGCAGCATGGGACTAGCGGACTTTTCTAGCACAGATACGCAGTATTTT.